Here is one T cell receptor beta chain with its context. The CDR3 length is 16 residues. In germline, CDR1 is SGHRS, CDR2 YFSETQ. J was trimmed by 4 bases and V by 4 bases; bases with no gene match: 14. This entry comes from a study of blood T cell repertoires in COVID-19. About the study: COVID-19 samples from acute and convalescent phases originated in the United States, Italy and Spain. Sample material is recorded as cDNA or gDNA derived from T cells, B-cell-depleted T cells, or PBMCs.

Authors' data handling: Amplification of reference gene primers was used by the study to estimate nucleated cell counts. Sequenced by immunoSEQ multiplex PCR; TCRdb stores in-frame clones only, minus some. V, J and clone size are taken as reported in that table, and D and trimming were inferred from the DNA itself. Of roughly 85,000 clones in the sample, about nine tenths were seen once. The genes are TRBV5-1 and TRBJ2-7, with 7 bases aligning to TRBD1. The sample taken for sequencing was peripheral blood. This receptor was taken from a man over 45 with active or convalescent COVID-19. CDR3 loop: CASSTSGQSLLYEQYF. For the CDR3, the DNA is TGCGCCAGCAGCACCTCGGGACAGTCCCTACTTTACGAGCAGTACTTC.